This T cell receptor (beta chain) was sequenced during a study of shared clonotypes between healthy human individuals. CD45RO-negative, CCR7-selected cells formed the naive CD8 fraction, which excluded terminally differentiated effector memory CD45RA+ cells. Nashville, Tennessee was home to all donors, each a Caucasian adult. Deletions cut 6 bases from V and 6 bases from J, with 17 bases between. From germline, CDR1 is SQVTM and CDR2 ANQGSEA. This CDR3 region has 13 residues. Notes on this clone: What it binds is unknown.

The study ran the assay at deep level. Measured with immunoSEQ multiplex PCR; TCRdb has only the in-frame clones, and not every one. The sample has over 800,000 clones; about 92% are singletons. Study-level findings and limits: Among the subsets, naive ones generally showed larger estimated richness than memory ones.

This clonotype was obtained from a man aged 25-45 years in good health. The chain links TRBV29-1 to TRBJ1-1, with D possibly being TRBD1 (5 bases). The sequencing sample was made of naive CD8+ T cells sorted from blood. The CDR3 DNA follows: TGCAGCGTCCAGGGTGAAGTAATTCCTGAAGCTTTCTTT. As protein: CSVQGEVIPEAFF.